The clone carrying this T cell receptor beta chain was picked up a small number of times. TCRdb redid the clone calls on the PCR reads using MiXCR. The sample includes about 40,000 clones, about a sixth of them seen just once. This record belongs to a study of metastatic and nonmetastatic thyroid tumors. There were no patients who had received any treatment before thyroid surgery. The TCR comes from a female donor with papillary thyroid cancer or a benign thyroid nodule (not recorded which). Some clones in this sample may be carry-over from other donors' samples. The sequencing sample was made of tumor tissue.

The CDR3 loop is CASSRADRSTDTQYF. As DNA, the CDR3 is TGTGCCAGCAGCCGCGCGGACAGAAGCACAGATACGCAGTATTTT. This chain joins TRBV6-2 or TRBV6-3 and TRBJ2-3, with D possibly TRBD1 on 6 matching bases. Germline V gene data show CDR1 as MNHEY and CDR2 as SVGEGT. This CDR3 has 15 residues. V lost 6 bases and J 0 bases, leaving 13 bases between the germline ends.